The clone carrying this T cell receptor (beta chain) has a handful of counts. The antigen is undetermined. Full-length variable regions came from constant-region reverse primers plus semi-nested Nested Universal Primer A PCR. TCRdb analysed the 5' RACE reads with MiXCR anew, one entry per CDR3 protein. Of fewer than 40,000 distinct CDR3 sequences in the sample, approximately 24% were seen once. Whole-study findings and limits: Greatest tumor Treg TCR overlap was with tumor naive CD4+ cells.

The source material was memory CD4+ T cells sorted from blood. The subset was: memory CD4+ T cells, CD4+CD45RO+CD25-. The clonotype originates from a female donor with breast cancer.

CDR3 bases: TGCGCCAGCAGCCCCCGGGGGGACAGGGCCTTCTACGAGCAGTACTTC. This encodes CASSPRGDRAFYEQYF. The V and J genes are TRBV4-1 and TRBJ2-7, with 9 bases fitting TRBD1. Germline values: CDR1 MGHRA, CDR2 YSYEKL. V trimming: 4 bases; J trimming: 3 bases; junction bases outside the gene matches: 10. This CDR3 is 16 amino acids long.